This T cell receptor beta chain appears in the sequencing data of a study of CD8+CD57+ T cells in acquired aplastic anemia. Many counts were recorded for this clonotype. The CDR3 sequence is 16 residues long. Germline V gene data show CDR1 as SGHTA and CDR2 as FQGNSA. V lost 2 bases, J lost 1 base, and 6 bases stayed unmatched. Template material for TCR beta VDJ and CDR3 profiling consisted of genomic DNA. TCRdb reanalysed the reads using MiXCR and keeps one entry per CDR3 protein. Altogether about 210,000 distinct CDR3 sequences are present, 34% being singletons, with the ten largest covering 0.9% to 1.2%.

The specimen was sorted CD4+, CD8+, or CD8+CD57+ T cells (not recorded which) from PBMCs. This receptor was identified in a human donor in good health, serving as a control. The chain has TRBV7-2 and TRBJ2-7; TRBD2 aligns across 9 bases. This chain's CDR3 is CASSLTAGGSSYEQYF. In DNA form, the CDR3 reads TGTGCCAGCAGCTTAACAGCGGGAGGATCGTCCTACGAGCAGTACTTC.